A single sample gave rise to the 26 T cell receptor beta chains below, sequenced in a study of CD8 T cells in ankylosing spondylitis (dated by TCRdb to the late 2010s). Preparation of the library involved 5' RACE. Sequencing used an Illumina HiSeq 2500. In-frame beta chains were kept once TCRdb had trimmed the public reads at Q25 with fastp and called clones with MiXCR. Duplicate CDR3 protein sequences are folded into a single record with the most common DNA and genes. For this sample the table gives 200,000 or so distinct CDR3 sequences, of which under 15% were detected only once. The ten largest clones take up about 11% of the sample. Sequenced: blood, either unsorted or a sorted T cell fraction (not recorded which). These receptors all come from a female donor with ankylosing spondylitis or in good health (not recorded which).

With respect to this clonotype: Just one base apart from a much larger clone, this may be a read error. The J gene is TRBJ2-1, the V gene TRBV19; 9 bases line up with TRBD2. The CDR3 is made up of 15 amino acids. The J segment lost 7 bases and the V segment lost 6 bases, leaving 10 bases of the junction unmatched. CDR1 is LNHDA and CDR2 is SQIVND in the germline V gene (reference sequence). CDR3 residues: CASRRISGRSNEQFF. The CDR3 nucleotides read TGTGCCAGTAGGCGGATTAGCGGGAGATCAAATGAGCAGTTCTTC.

This clonotype has just a few counts. The chain is built from TRBV7-3 and TRBJ2-2; 8 bases are a match to TRBD1. J was trimmed by 3 bases and V by 8 bases; bases with no gene match: 2. From germline, CDR1 is SGHTA and CDR2 FQGTGA. The CDR3 is 13 residues long. CDR3 amino acids: CASGTGDTGELFF. The CDR3 coding sequence is TGTGCCAGCGGGACAGGAGACACCGGGGAGCTGTTTTTT.

Relative to its sample, this clonotype is medium-sized. The rearrangement links TRBV7-2 to TRBJ2-7; D is unresolved. Per the germline V gene, CDR1 is SGHTA and CDR2 is FQGNSA. Deletions cut 4 bases from V and 3 bases from J, with 10 bases between. CDR3 length equals 13 residues. The CDR3 spells CASSSSMNYEQYF. CDR3 coding DNA: TGTGCCAGCAGCTCCTCAATGAACTACGAGCAGTACTTC.

This clonotype was counted at least ten times. V and J are TRBV12-3 or TRBV12-4 and TRBJ1-1; D unclear. This CDR3 contains 13 residues. Trimming removed 7 bases at V and 7 bases at J, with 16 bases between. The CDR3 region is CASTTDNSYEAFF. The DNA for the CDR3 is TGTGCCAGCACCACAGATAACTCTTATGAAGCTTTCTTT.

This clonotype came up many times. V gene TRBV10-3 combines with J gene TRBJ2-7, with 8 bases lining up with TRBD1. The ends lost 5 bases at V and 3 bases at J; junction bases unmatched: 9. The length of the CDR3 is 15 residues. The germline V gene encodes CDR1 ENHRY and CDR2 SYGVKD. For the CDR3, the DNA is TGTGCCATCAGTACCCTCGGACAGGGTGGCTACGAGCAGTACTTC. Translating gives CAISTLGQGGYEQYF.

This chain uses TRBV18 with TRBJ2-7, with a weak D call TRBD1 (5 bases). CDR1 and CDR2 from the germline V gene are KGHSH and LQKENI. This CDR3 contains 14 residues. V was pared by 3 bases and J by 7 bases, with 16 bases between. CDR3 sequence reads: CASSPLTVGQEQYF. CDR3 bases: TGTGCCAGCTCACCTCTTACAGTGGGGCAGGAGCAGTACTTC.

This clonotype occurred a few times. At one boundary the junction diverges from the germline segment, which might be a read error. The CDR3 region is CAGSTGTSGMGEQYF. For the CDR3, the DNA is TGTGCCGGCAGCACCGGGACTAGCGGGATGGGAGAGCAGTACTTC. V usage is TRBV9 and J usage is TRBJ2-7, with 13 nucleotides matching TRBD2. The CDR3 consists of 15 residues. Germline V lookup: CDR1 SGDLS, CDR2 YYNGEE.

As concerns this clonotype: Just one base apart from a much larger clone, this may be a read error. CDR3 in amino acids: CPSSLRGRITEAFF. The DNA for the CDR3 is TGTCCCAGCAGCTTAAGGGGGCGTATAACTGAAGCTTTCTTT. The rearrangement uses TRBV7-2 and TRBJ1-1; TRBD1 agrees at 7 bases. The CDR3 runs 14 residues. Germline values: CDR1 SGHTA, CDR2 FQGNSA.

There are many counts of this clonotype. The chain employs TRBV7-2 and TRBJ2-5, with D unclear. V gave up 6 bases and J gave up 4 bases, with 12 bases separating them. CDR1 and CDR2 (germline): SGHTA, FQGNSA. The CDR3 totals 13 residues. CDR3 bases: TGTGCCAGCAGTCCGGGTCTACTAGAGACCCAGTACTTC. Translated, it gives CASSPGLLETQYF.

This clonotype came up many times. V usage is TRBV27 and J usage is TRBJ2-7, with 8 bases fitting TRBD1. The CDR3 length is 15 residues. Germline assignment: CDR1 MNHEY and CDR2 SMNVEV (reference sequence). With 4 bases clipped from V and 2 bases from J, the junction kept 7 bases outside the gene matches. The DNA for the CDR3 is TGTGCCAGCAGTTATTCTCGACAGGGGCCCTACGAGCAGTACTTC. Its translation: CASSYSRQGPYEQYF.

The genes are TRBV3-1 and TRBJ1-3; possibly TRBD1 for D (5 bases). Germline V gene sequence: CDR1 LGHDT, CDR2 YNNKEL (reference sequence). This CDR3 comprises 13 residues. V was cut by 2 bases and J by 9 bases, with 11 bases left in between. Here the CDR3 reads CASSQRGAATIYF. The CDR3 nucleotides read TGTGCCAGCAGCCAACGGGGCGCGGCCACCATATATTTT.

At least ten counts were recorded for this clonotype. This chain joins TRBV13 and TRBJ2-1, with D perhaps matching TRBD1 (6 bases). CDR1 and CDR2 (germline): PRHDT, FYEKMQ (reference sequence). V shed 5 bases and J shed 7 bases, with 15 bases lying between them. This CDR3 has 14 residues. CDR3 DNA: TGTGCCAGCAGCCCGAGGGGGTTACAGAATGAGCAGTTCTTC. Its translation is CASSPRGLQNEQFF.

For this clonotype: A junction end diverges from the germline sequence, so it may reflect a read error. V and J are TRBV7-3 and TRBJ2-1, with D possibly TRBD2 on 5 matching bases. The CDR3 has 13 residues. CDR1 and CDR2 (germline): SGHTA, FQGTGA. The CDR3 is CASSAILGHEQLF. The DNA for the CDR3 is TGTGCCAGCAGCGCGATACTAGGTCATGAGCAGCTCTTC.

In its sample, this clonotype was seen many times. The J gene is TRBJ1-1, the V gene TRBV6-2 or TRBV6-3; 8 nucleotides match TRBD1. The trim removed 2 bases at V and 5 bases at J, leaving 4 bases unmatched. This CDR3 region has 14 residues. Germline assignment: CDR1 MNHEY and CDR2 SVGEGT. The CDR3 nucleotides read TGTGCCAGCAGTTACACAGGGGGAGGTACTGAAGCTTTCTTT. Encoded protein: CASSYTGGGTEAFF.

This clonotype was observed many times. The chain employs TRBV7-2 and TRBJ2-5, with unresolved D. CDR1 SGHTA and CDR2 FQGNSA come from the germline V gene. Trimming stripped 5 bases from V and 7 bases from J, with 20 bases between. The CDR3 is 15 residues long. CDR3 sequence: CASSPQEIRVVTQYF. In nucleotides, the CDR3 is TGTGCCAGCAGCCCCCAGGAAATTCGGGTTGTGACCCAGTACTTC. Full variable domain (outside the CDR3, taken from reference TRBV7-2 and TRBJ2-5): GAGVSQSPSNKVTEKGKDVELRCDPISGHTALYWYRQSLGQGLEFLIYFQGNSAPDKSGLPSDRFSAERTGGSVSTLTIQRTQQEDSAVYLCASSPQEIRVVTQYFGPGTRLLVL.

This clonotype has just a few counts. J is TRBJ2-3 and V is TRBV20-1, with TRBD2 matching 9 bases. The CDR3 totals 14 residues. Germline trimming cut 0 bases from V and 5 bases from J; bases unmatched to any gene: 3. CDR1 DFQATT and CDR2 SNEGSKA come from the germline V gene (reference sequence). In DNA, the CDR3 is TGCAGTGCTAGAGATGGGCGGGAGGGAGATACGCAGTATTTT. Translating it yields CSARDGREGDTQYF.

In regard to this clonotype: A much larger clone is a single base away; this may be a read error. The chain joins TRBV29-1 to TRBJ1-2; perhaps TRBD1 as D (6 bases). Trimming cost V 3 bases and J 4 bases, with 12 bases left between them. CDR1 is SQVTM and CDR2 is ANQGSEA in the germline V gene. The CDR3 sequence is 13 residues long. In DNA form, the CDR3 reads TGCAGCGTTGAGCAGGGGTCTAGCTATGGCTACACCTTC. Its translation is CSVEQGSSYGYTF. The full variable domain, rest sourced from reference TRBV29-1 and TRBJ1-2, is SAVISQKPSRDICQRGTSLTIQCQVDSQVTMMFWYRQQPGQSLTLIATANQGSEATYESGFVIDKFPISRPNLTFSTLTVSNMSPEDSSIYLCSVEQGSSYGYTFGSGTRLTVV.

This clonotype was detected ten times or more. The rearrangement joins TRBV12-3 or TRBV12-4 to TRBJ2-2; weak D call: TRBD2 (5 bases). V shed 7 bases and J shed 0 bases, with 15 bases lying between them. The CDR3 length is 16 residues. This CDR3 is CASTLTRAANTGELFF. The CDR3 nucleotides are TGTGCCAGCACACTCACGCGGGCCGCGAACACCGGGGAGCTGTTTTTT.

This clonotype was counted many times. The J gene is TRBJ1-1, the V gene TRBV5-1; D gene ambiguous. In germline, CDR1 is SGHRS, CDR2 YFSETQ. Between the trimmed V and J ends, which lost 0 bases and 6 bases, there was a span of 9 bases. This CDR3 has 13 amino acids. The CDR3 loop is CASSLEGISEAFF. For the CDR3, the DNA is TGCGCCAGCAGCTTGGAAGGGATTTCTGAAGCTTTCTTT.

The chain carries TRBV7-8 and TRBJ2-2; D call uncertain. The germline V gene encodes CDR1 SGHVS and CDR2 FQNEAQ. The CDR3 is made up of 15 amino acids. V was shortened by 5 bases and J by 1 base, with 11 bases between the two germline ends. The CDR3 here is CASSPTGWNTGELFF. Here the CDR3 DNA reads TGTGCCAGCAGCCCGACGGGCTGGAACACCGGGGAGCTGTTTTTT.

This clonotype was seen repeatedly, ten times or more. J is TRBJ2-2 and V is TRBV3-1, with D uncertain. The CDR3 runs to 14 residues. The germline CDR1 and CDR2 sequences are LGHDT and YNNKEL (reference sequence). Trimming took off 0 bases at V and 5 bases at J, with 7 bases between the two ends. This chain's CDR3 is CASSQDWGTGELFF. CDR3 nucleotide sequence: TGTGCCAGCAGCCAAGATTGGGGTACCGGGGAGCTGTTTTTT.

The chain recombines TRBV18 with TRBJ2-1; 12 bases fit TRBD2. This CDR3 comprises 16 residues. Per germline, CDR1 KGHSH and CDR2 LQKENI. V gave up 1 base and J gave up 10 bases; unmatched junction bases: 8. The CDR3 DNA reads as TGTGCCAGCTCACCACTAGGACTAGCGGGATCCCCCGAGCAGTTCTTC. Protein product: CASSPLGLAGSPEQFF.

This clonotype has ten or more counts. V and J are TRBV5-1 and TRBJ1-5; 10 positions match TRBD1. The CDR3 runs 17 residues. Germline loops: CDR1 SGHRS, CDR2 YFSETQ. V was pared by 4 bases and J by 3 bases, with 10 bases of the junction left unmatched. The CDR3 DNA reads TGCGCCAGCAGCCTAGGGACAGGGGCCCCGAACAATCAGCCCCAGCATTTT. Its protein is CASSLGTGAPNNQPQHF.

In the case of this clonotype: This may be a read error, as it is one base from a much larger clone. CDR3 in amino acids: CSARANPAEYQEAQYF. The DNA of the CDR3 is TGCAGTGCTAGAGCGAATCCAGCGGAGTACCAAGAGGCCCAGTACTTC. This chain connects TRBV20-1 to TRBJ2-5, with D possibly matching TRBD2 (5 bases). The CDR3 runs 16 residues. Germline loops: CDR1 DFQATT, CDR2 SNEGSKA (reference sequence).

This clonotype was counted at least ten times. This chain uses TRBV4-3 with TRBJ2-7; no reliable D call. V gave up 0 bases and J gave up 6 bases, with 21 bases separating them. The CDR3 runs to 17 residues. The germline V gene encodes CDR1 LGHNA and CDR2 YSLEER. The CDR3 sequence: CASSQDYSWAVVGEQYF. The DNA of the CDR3 is TGCGCCAGCAGCCAAGATTATTCCTGGGCAGTCGTTGGCGAGCAGTACTTC.

This clonotype was detected a few times. The V call is TRBV7-2, the J call TRBJ2-1; the match to TRBD1 covers 8 bases. Looked up from germline, CDR1 is SGHTA and CDR2 is FQGNSA. After removal of 2 bases from V and 4 bases from J, the junction contained 4 bases not matched to a gene. This CDR3 has 15 amino acids. The CDR3 region is CASSLTGGWYNEQFF. CDR3 nucleotides: TGTGCCAGCAGCTTAACAGGGGGGTGGTACAATGAGCAGTTCTTC.